Ten or more counts support the clone carrying this T cell receptor (beta chain). Its antigen is undetermined. The record originates from a study of metastatic and nonmetastatic thyroid tumors. Study summary: A comparison of repertoires was made across blood and tumor or nodule tissue from malignant and benign thyroid patients.

Notes on the study in general: In blood and tumor, TCR beta diversity was reportedly significantly higher in malignant thyroid tumors than in benign nodules.

Germline CDR1 is PRHDT and CDR2 is FYEKMQ (reference sequence). V was clipped by 5 bases and J by 0 bases, with 13 bases between them. The CDR3 runs 15 residues. Original analysis: Clinicopathological groups of papillary thyroid cancer showed CDR3 differences that were used to build a distant-metastasis classifier. TCRdb re-called the PCR reads with MiXCR. TCRdb assigned the V and J calls; the authors' analysis was not used. The sample has about 52,000 clones, 17% seen once. Nobody among the patients had been given any treatment before thyroid surgery. V is TRBV13 and J is TRBJ1-1, with D perhaps matching TRBD1 (5 bases). The sample comprised blood. The sequence was collected from a female donor with papillary thyroid cancer or a benign thyroid nodule (not recorded which). Some clones in this sample may be carry-over from other donors' samples. As DNA, the CDR3 is TGTGCCAGCAGCCCCCGCGGACACATGAACACTGAAGCTTTCTTT. Translating it yields CASSPRGHMNTEAFF.